These 5 T cell receptor beta chains share one sample of origin, sequenced in a study of blood T cell repertoires in COVID-19. The protocol was immunoSEQ multiplex PCR, while the TCRdb copy is restricted to in-frame clones and leaves out a portion. The sample has 40,000 to 45,000 clones, 89% seen once. Sequenced sample: peripheral blood. These receptors were obtained from a human donor in a cohort sampled during active COVID-19.

The V and J genes are TRBV3-1 (or the pseudogene TRBV3-2) and TRBJ2-3; 7 bases line up with TRBD1. Germline V gene data show CDR1 as LGHDT and CDR2 as YNNKEL (reference sequence). This CDR3 has 15 residues. With 8 bases clipped from V and 3 bases from J, the junction kept 11 bases outside the gene matches. Here the CDR3 reads CASAGTGTATDTQYF. CDR3 DNA: TGTGCCAGCGCAGGTACCGGGACAGCAACAGATACGCAGTATTTT.

The V call is TRBV9, the J call TRBJ2-7; D is perhaps TRBD1 (5 bases). CDR3 size: 15 residues. CDR1 is SGDLS, CDR2 YYNGEE, per germline. V shed 3 bases and J shed 0 bases, with 13 bases lying between them. The CDR3 protein is CASSEGSGSSYEQYF. The CDR3 DNA is TGTGCCAGCAGCGAGGGGTCTGGAAGCTCCTACGAGCAGTACTTC.

The gene calls are TRBV29-1 and TRBJ2-1; D unclear. The CDR3 totals 14 residues. Germline V CDR1 and CDR2: SQVTM, ANQGSEA. V lost 6 bases, J lost 0 bases, and 12 bases lay in between. The CDR3 loop reads CSVDMRGSYNEQFF. The CDR3 coding sequence is TGCAGCGTCGACATGCGTGGCTCCTACAATGAGCAGTTCTTC.

The genes are TRBV15 and TRBJ1-2; 8 bases agree with TRBD1. V lost 0 bases and J lost 8; bases outside the gene matches: 5. The length of the CDR3 is 14 residues. CDR1 and CDR2 (germline): LNHNV, YYDKDF (reference sequence). CDR3 amino acids: CATSRDLQGGGYTF. In DNA, the CDR3 is TGTGCCACCAGCAGAGATCTACAGGGGGGCGGCTACACCTTC.

A few counts support this clone. V is TRBV7-9 and J is TRBJ1-5; 7 nucleotides match TRBD1. Trimming removed 5 bases from V and 3 bases from J; junction bases left unmatched: 7. CDR1 is SEHNR and CDR2 is FQNEAQ in the germline V gene (reference sequence). CDR3 length equals 15 residues. The CDR3 spells CASSLDREYNQPQHF. CDR3 nucleotides: TGTGCCAGCAGCCTCGACAGGGAATACAATCAGCCCCAGCATTTT. Filled out from reference TRBV7-9 and TRBJ1-5, the complete variable domain reads DTGVSQNPRHKITKRGQNVTFRCDPISEHNRLYWYRQTLGQGPEFLTYFQNEAQLEKSRLLSDRFSAERPKGSFSTLEIQRTEQGDSAMYLCASSLDREYNQPQHFGDGTRLSIL.